The present entry profiles one T cell receptor beta chain with its context. This receptor's antigen is unknown. The sample holds no much larger clone one base away, and base qualities are not on file. V lost 2 bases and J lost 2 bases; the stretch between them is 9 bases long. Sequences SEHNR (CDR1) and FQNEAQ (CDR2) are obtained from the germline V gene (reference sequence). Spanning cysteine to phenylalanine, the CDR3 consists of 15 amino acids. The read is trimmed to its CDR3 DNA, 45 bases read in frame from base 1. The sample originates from a study of control samples from healthy donors and cancer patients (dated by TCRdb to about 2020). Libraries were prepared through the immunoSEQ multiplex PCR assay. TCRdb took over this immuneACCESS table, retaining in-frame rearrangements with V and J assigned. Such tables are incomplete; in checked studies, under half of the missing clones stem from an unresolved V gene, and the remainder is unexplained. The sample table shows 150,000 to 200,000 clones, and more than 85% are seen once. The ten biggest clones cover around 2% of the sample.

Sequencing input: blood. The rearranged segments are TRBV7-9 and TRBJ1-4, with the D gene not confidently named. The TCR originated in a woman aged 40 to 55 in good health. CDR3 loop: CASSLSRVTNEKLFF. In nucleotide form, the sequence is TGTGCCAGCAGCTTATCGAGGGTGACTAATGAAAAACTGTTTTTT.